Included here is one T cell receptor (beta chain) sequence, with context. The source of the sample is a study of blood T cell repertoires in COVID-19. Study context: COVID-19 samples collected from the United States, Italy and Spain covered acute and convalescent phases. In each case, the material was cDNA or gDNA derived from T cells, B-cell-depleted T cells, or PBMCs.

In the authors' methods: Amplification of reference gene primers was used by the study to estimate nucleated cell counts. Sequencing used immunoSEQ multiplex PCR; TCRdb keeps in-frame clones, though not all of them. The V and J calls and the clone size are those of that table, but D and trimming were determined from the DNA. The table has under 300,000 clones, 84% seen once; the top ten hold about 4%. The source material was peripheral blood. This clonotype originated in a man aged 45-60 years with acute or convalescent COVID-19.

CDR3 sequence (DNA): TGTGCCAGCAGCGCAACAGGGGGCCCCGAGCAGTACTTC. It encodes CASSATGGPEQYF. This rearrangement joins TRBV9 to TRBJ2-7; 9 positions agree with TRBD1. Germline values: CDR1 SGDLS, CDR2 YYNGEE. After removal of 3 bases from V and 6 bases from J, the junction contained 4 bases not matched to a gene. The CDR3 spans 13 residues.